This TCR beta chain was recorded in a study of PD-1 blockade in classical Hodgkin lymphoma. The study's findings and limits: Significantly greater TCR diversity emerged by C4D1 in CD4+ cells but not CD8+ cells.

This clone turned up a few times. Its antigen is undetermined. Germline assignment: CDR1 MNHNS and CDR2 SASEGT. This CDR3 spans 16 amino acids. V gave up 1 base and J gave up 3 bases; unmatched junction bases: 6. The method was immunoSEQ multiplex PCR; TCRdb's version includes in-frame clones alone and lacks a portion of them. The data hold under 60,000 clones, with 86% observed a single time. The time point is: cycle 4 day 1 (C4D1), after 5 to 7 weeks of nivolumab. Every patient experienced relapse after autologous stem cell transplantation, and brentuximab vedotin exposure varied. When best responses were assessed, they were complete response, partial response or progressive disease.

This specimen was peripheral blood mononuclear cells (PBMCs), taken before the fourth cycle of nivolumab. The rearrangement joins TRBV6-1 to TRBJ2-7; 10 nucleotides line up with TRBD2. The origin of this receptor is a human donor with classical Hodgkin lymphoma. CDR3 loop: CASSEVRAGGYYEQYF. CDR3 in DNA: TGTGCCAGCAGTGAAGTGCGAGCGGGAGGGTACTACGAGCAGTACTTC.